This TCR beta chain was retrieved from a study of blood T cells in healthy people across ages (dated by TCRdb to between 2014 and 2017). Study-wide context: In model experiments, template switching captured about one uniquely barcoded TCR beta cDNA molecule for every two T cells. For two donors (one aged 18 to 30 and one aged 80 or older), the study analyzed two additional independent replicas of 1 million unique cDNA reads from the same blood draw. Four age groups were formed from the donors: young (average approximately 15 years), middle-aged (less than 40), aged (roughly 58) and long-lived (about 75). Age-related changes in TCR beta repertoire diversity were measured in the study by deep sequencing normalized with unique cDNA molecular identifiers. Study-level results and caveats: Because the CMV infection status of the donors was unknown, age-related changes in expanded clonotypes may potentially have been confounded. Compared with the aged group, more naive CD4+ T cells, fewer expanded clones and increased TCR diversity were shown by the long-lived group, suggesting age selection. As age increased, observed TCR beta diversity per million T cells dropped in a roughly linear way, and a significant reduction was already evident by age around 41. Bulk unsorted PBMC profiling prevented conclusive comparison of naive and antigen-experienced compartments. Observed TCR beta diversity correlated strongly with the percentage of naive T cells measured by flow cytometry. Total diversity estimates from one million sequenced T cells were considered lower bounds and underestimates.

The CDR3 spans 16 residues, from the cysteine through the phenylalanine. The CDR3 DNA has 48 bases and is translated from base 1. A distance of 15 bases separates the germline ends of V and J, which lose 0 bases and 4 bases respectively. CDR1 and CDR2 were assigned from the germline V gene as MNHEY and SVGAGI. Concerning this clonotype: This clone's antigen is unknown. No base-level quality is on record; no much larger clone is a single base apart.

The method was 5' RACE. For sequencing, an Illumina HiSeq 2500 was employed. A second PCR of about 6 to 12 cycles was performed with a sample-barcoded 5' primer and a J-beta primer mix. A unique molecular identifier was introduced onto each TCR beta cDNA molecule by a template-switch 5' adaptor carrying 12 random nucleotides. Each sample yielded at least 3 million CDR3-containing paired-end reads. First-strand cDNA synthesis was performed from all RNA using the Mint cDNA synthesis kit, with priming by a TRBC-specific oligonucleotide. All cDNA was treated with uracil-DNA glycosylase and then went through a first 18-cycle PCR with the universal primers M1SS and BC2_uni_R. The authors processed their data as follows. For normalization, 1 million high-quality reads were randomly selected from each sample, with every read carrying a distinct molecular identifier. Reads sharing molecular identifiers were discarded rather than binned into consensus sequences. MiTCR, with a Q25 quality threshold and the strictest error-elimination algorithm, was used for CDR3 identification, clonotype clustering and error correction. A nonparametric unseen species model using Euler transformation provided a lower-bound estimate of total TCR beta diversity. TCRdb redid the processing of the public reads, applying fastp at Q25 and MiXCR, and retained in-frame beta chains. Rows are unified per CDR3 protein, each entry keeping the most common DNA and genes. The V and J calls shown here were made by TCRdb, not taken from the authors' results. The sample includes 800,000 to 950,000 distinct CDR3 sequences, with under 35% observed a single time. The biggest ten clones account for more than 8.5% of the sample.

Systemically healthy Caucasian individuals from Russia, approximately 39 in total and aged about 6 to 95 years, were included as donors. Roughly 11 milliliters of peripheral blood were drawn from each donor into EDTA-treated Vacutainer tubes. Ficoll-Paque density-gradient centrifugation was used to isolate PBMCs, with at least 7 million obtained per sample. Total RNA, at least 6 micrograms per sample, was extracted from PBMCs with Trizol reagent. For every donor, an aliquot of PBMCs went through flow cytometry to measure the percentages of naive CD45RAhigh/CD27high T cells. These data also formed part of another study, on T cells of mothers and their children. As the second study states: Nine systemically healthy Caucasian individuals, comprising three mothers and their six children, were included as donors. cDNA synthesis consumed the entire amount of extracted RNA, loaded at approximately 1.6 ug RNA in each 15 ul reaction. In the second PCR, the M1S primer added sample barcodes and 2-4 random nucleotides. Each mother yielded over 10 million TCR beta CDR3 reads and each child 3 million to 3.5 million reads. In both related and unrelated pairs, thymic selection shapes the output of TCR recombination in a similar way, with inherited differences having only a minor effect. Related mother-child pairs always showed normalized repertoire overlap that was slightly higher than in unrelated mother-child pairs, though the difference was never significant. No persistent microchimeric T cell clones were found, with a detection sensitivity of 75 to 100 clones per million clonotypes. To look for features that set related mother-child pairs apart from unrelated individuals, the researchers ran deep NGS to compare the TCR beta repertoires of mothers and children. Mothers averaged around 40 +/- 4 years of age and children averaged roughly 11 +/- 4 years. Libraries were sequenced on Illumina HiSeq 2000 with 100+100 nt paired-end reads after adapter ligation with NEBNext reagents. To prevent cross-contamination, the mother and child libraries were prepared a month apart and were sequenced in separate runs. Each donor had between about 500,000 and 2,300,000 distinct TCR beta clonotypes identified. Naive TCR beta clonotypes were estimated from low-frequency clonotypes matched to each donor's FACS-determined naive share, without sorting.

The chain employs TRBV6-5 and TRBJ1-1; the D gene cannot be named for sure. Sequenced: blood. This sequence was found in a woman aged 40 to 50 in good health. Read as DNA, the sequence is TGTGCCAGCAGTTACTCGGAGGTGGAGGGAGGCACTGAAGCTTTCTTT. This is translated as CASSYSEVEGGTEAFF.